Below, 26 T cell receptor beta chains from the same sample are listed, as sequenced in a study of blood T cell repertoires in COVID-19. Sequenced by immunoSEQ multiplex PCR; TCRdb stores in-frame clones only, minus some. The repertoire holds nearly 85,000 clones, with 80% to 90% as singletons. Sequenced input: peripheral blood. The receptors were sampled from a woman aged 60-75 years with acute or convalescent COVID-19.

The V call is TRBV25-1, the J call TRBJ2-2, with a possible D match to TRBD2 (5 bases). Germline-derived CDR1 and CDR2 are MGHDK and SYGVNS. V lost 1 base and J lost 2, with 8 bases in between. The CDR3 consists of 15 residues. This chain's CDR3 is CASSESEVNTGELFF. DNA of the CDR3: TGTGCCAGCAGTGAATCGGAGGTTAACACCGGGGAGCTGTTTTTT.

The chain carries TRBV7-2 and TRBJ1-1, with D possibly matching TRBD1 (5 bases). Trimming pared 5 bases from V and 4 bases from J, leaving 17 bases between. The CDR3 is 15 residues long. CDR1 and CDR2 from the germline V gene are SGHTA and FQGNSA. The CDR3 region has the DNA TGTGCCAGCAGCCTATTAGGGGTAGGGTCCACTGAAGCTTTCTTT. This gives the protein CASSLLGVGSTEAFF.

The CDR3 is CASGTSGSGELFF. CDR3 DNA: TGTGCCAGCGGGACTAGCGGGAGCGGGGAGCTGTTTTTT. This chain links TRBV6-5 with TRBJ2-2; TRBD2 matches 14 bases. With V trimmed by 8 bases and J by 7 bases, 0 bases remained unmatched. Germline values: CDR1 MNHEY, CDR2 SVGAGI. This CDR3 has 13 amino acids.

This CDR3 is CASSLVLYEQYF. CDR3 DNA sequence: TGTGCCAGCAGTTTAGTACTGTACGAGCAGTACTTC. V gene TRBV12-3 or TRBV12-4 combines with J gene TRBJ2-7; no firm D call. With 1 base removed from V and 4 bases from J, the gap between germline ends came to 5 bases. CDR3 length: 12 residues.

The table lists this clone with a count of one. The chain couples TRBV5-1 to TRBJ2-3; TRBD2 matches 11 bases. The V segment lost 3 bases and the J segment 2 bases; nucleotides outside the gene matches: 5. Germline CDR1 SGHRS, CDR2 YFSETQ. This CDR3 spans 16 amino acids. The CDR3 DNA is TGCGCCAGCAGCTACCTACTAGCGGGGGTCACAGATACGCAGTATTTT. Translating gives CASSYLLAGVTDTQYF.

The genes are TRBV27 and TRBJ2-4, with a possible D match to TRBD1 (5 bases). V lost 6 bases and J lost 1, with 7 bases in between. Germline CDR1 is MNHEY and CDR2 is SMNVEV (reference sequence). This CDR3 comprises 13 residues. The CDR3 DNA sequence: TGTGCCAGCAGCCGACAGGCCAAAAACATTCAGTACTTC. It translates to CASSRQAKNIQYF.

The chain combines TRBV3-1 (or the pseudogene TRBV3-2) with TRBJ1-1; D unclear. The length of the CDR3 is 14 residues. Trimming pared 1 base from V and 4 bases from J, leaving 10 bases between. CDR1 LGHDT and CDR2 YNNKEL come from the germline V gene (reference sequence). As DNA, the CDR3 is TGTGCCAGCAGCCAAGTTCTAAGCGTCACTGAAGCTTTCTTT. This sequence encodes CASSQVLSVTEAFF.

The rearrangement links TRBV19 to TRBJ2-2, with D possibly matching TRBD2 (6 bases). The CDR3 has 15 amino acids. Germline lookup yields CDR1 LNHDA and CDR2 SQIVND (reference sequence). V shed 3 bases and J shed 5 bases, with 13 bases lying between them. CDR3 protein: CASSISGAGTGELFF. CDR3 in DNA: TGTGCCAGTAGTATTAGTGGGGCGGGGACCGGGGAGCTGTTTTTT. Full variable domain (outside the CDR3, taken from reference TRBV19 and TRBJ2-2): DGGITQSPKYLFRKEGQNVTLSCEQNLNHDAMYWYRQDPGQGLRLIYYSQIVNDFQKGDIAEGYSVSREKKESFPLTVTSAQKNPTAFYLCASSISGAGTGELFFGEGSRLTVL.

Written as DNA, the CDR3 is TGTGCCAGCCGTTTAGCGGAAACTAGCACAGATACGCAGTATTTT. It translates to CASRLAETSTDTQYF. The J gene is TRBJ2-3, the V gene TRBV2; TRBD2 is a possible D gene (6 bases). Germline V gene lookup returns CDR1 SNHLY and CDR2 FYNNEI. The V end lost 8 bases, the J end lost 0 bases, and 15 bases lay between the germline ends. The CDR3 runs 15 residues.

With regard to this clone: Other DNA sequences in this specimen translate into the identical CDR3. The V call is TRBV7-2, the J call TRBJ1-2, with TRBD1 identical over 7 bases. CDR1 SGHTA and CDR2 FQGNSA come from the germline V gene. This CDR3 is 13 amino acids long. V shed 5 bases and J 4 bases; nucleotides not matched to a gene: 4. The CDR3: CASSPDRVYGYTF. The CDR3 DNA is TGTGCCAGCAGCCCAGACAGGGTCTATGGCTACACCTTC.

The chain couples TRBV30 to TRBJ1-5; TRBD1 matches at 7 bases. The CDR3 spans 13 residues. V was clipped by 4 bases and J by 9 bases; unmatched bases: 9. Germline V gene sequence: CDR1 GTSNPN, CDR2 SVGIG (reference sequence). CDR3 bases: TGTGCCTGGACCCACAGGGGCCGAGGGCCCCAGCATTTT. The encoded protein is CAWTHRGRGPQHF. The whole variable domain, filled in from reference TRBV30 and TRBJ1-5, reads SQTIHQWPATLVQPVGSPLSLECTVEGTSNPNLYWYRQAAGRGLQLLFYSVGIGQISSEVPQNLSASRPQDRQFILSSKKLLLSDSGFYLCAWTHRGRGPQHFGDGTRLSIL.

V is TRBV4-2 and J is TRBJ1-5; no firm D call. CDR1 and CDR2 from the germline V gene are LGHNA and YNFKEQ. The CDR3 loop spans 15 amino acids. Trimming shortened V by 0 bases and J by 4 bases, and 10 bases separated the two germline ends. The CDR3 DNA is TGTGCCAGCAGCCAAGAGGAGACCCAGAATCAGCCCCAGCATTTT. Protein: CASSQEETQNQPQHF.

This rearrangement joins TRBV6-5 to TRBJ1-2; D is perhaps TRBD1 (5 bases). Germline V gene lookup returns CDR1 MNHEY and CDR2 SVGAGI. CDR3 length: 14 amino acids. Trimming removed 7 bases at V and 6 bases at J, with 18 bases between. The chain's CDR3 is CASTTGAGMHGYTF. CDR3 bases: TGTGCCAGCACCACAGGAGCAGGGATGCATGGCTACACCTTC.

This chain joins TRBV10-3 and TRBJ2-1; a weak D match, TRBD2 (5 bases). Germline V lookup: CDR1 ENHRY, CDR2 SYGVKD. With 4 bases removed from V and 5 bases from J, the gap between germline ends came to 12 bases. The CDR3 sequence is 14 residues long. CDR3 in DNA: TGTGCCATCAGTGGTAGTAGCGCGGACAATGAGCAGTTCTTC. Amino acids: CAISGSSADNEQFF.

V and J are TRBV11-3 and TRBJ2-3; maybe TRBD2 (6 bases). The CDR3 is 14 amino acids. Trimming shortened V by 2 bases and J by 2 bases, and 8 bases separated the two germline ends. Germline V gives CDR1 SGHNT, CDR2 YENEEA. The chain's CDR3 is CASSLLRDTDTQYF. In nucleotides, the CDR3 is TGTGCCAGCAGCTTATTGCGGGACACAGATACGCAGTATTTT. The full variable domain, completed using reference TRBV11-3 and TRBJ2-3, is EAGVVQSPRYKIIEKKQPVAFWCNPISGHNTLYWYLQNLGQGPELLIRYENEEAVDDSQLPKDRFSAERLKGVDSTLKIQPAELGDSAVYLCASSLLRDTDTQYFGPGTRLTVL.

This chain joins TRBV24-1 and TRBJ2-3; 12 bases agree with TRBD2. CDR3 length: 19 residues. V trimming: 1 base; J trimming: 4 bases; junction bases outside the gene matches: 11. In germline, CDR1 is KGHDR, CDR2 SFDVKD. CDR3 loop: CATSDLSGSSGRAPDTQYF. In DNA form, the CDR3 reads TGTGCCACCAGTGATTTAAGTGGGTCTAGCGGGAGGGCCCCAGATACGCAGTATTTT.

Details on this clone: The junction departs from the called germline gene at one end, perhaps through a read error. This chain links TRBV23-1 with TRBJ1-1; D gene ambiguous. TRBV23-1 is annotated as an ORF whose role is uncertain. The CDR3 consists of 10 residues. The CDR3 is CASSNEGRMF. In nucleotides, the CDR3 is TGCGCCAGCAGTAATGAGGGTCGAATGTTC.

This chain joins TRBV19 and TRBJ2-1; perhaps TRBD1 as D (5 bases). The germline gives CDR1 LNHDA, CDR2 SQIVND (reference sequence). The V and J ends lost 3 bases and 7 bases respectively, with 19 bases between them. The CDR3 is 16 residues long. Here the CDR3 reads CASSILGQPSPNEQFF. CDR3 sequence (DNA): TGTGCCAGTAGTATCCTAGGACAACCCTCCCCTAATGAGCAGTTCTTC. Filled out from reference TRBV19 and TRBJ2-1, the complete variable domain reads DGGITQSPKYLFRKEGQNVTLSCEQNLNHDAMYWYRQDPGQGLRLIYYSQIVNDFQKGDIAEGYSVSREKKESFPLTVTSAQKNPTAFYLCASSILGQPSPNEQFFGPGTRLTVL.

Only one count was recorded for this clone. This chain joins TRBV7-2 and TRBJ2-1; no definite D call. The CDR3 contains 10 residues. V dropped 8 bases and J dropped 8 bases, with 7 bases sitting between them. Germline assignment: CDR1 SGHTA and CDR2 FQGNSA. In DNA, the CDR3 is TGTGCCAGCGGTCGGGATGAGCAGTTCTTC. Translating it yields CASGRDEQFF.

CDR3 residues: CSIGQGTNTEAFF. The CDR3 DNA follows: TGCAGCATCGGACAGGGGACTAACACTGAAGCTTTCTTT. The chain couples TRBV29-1 to TRBJ1-1, with TRBD1 identical over 9 bases. Germline V lookup: CDR1 SQVTM, CDR2 ANQGSEA. There are 13 residues in the CDR3. With 8 bases clipped from V and 2 bases from J, the junction kept 6 bases outside the gene matches.

The rearrangement joins TRBV4-2 to TRBJ1-4, with a tentative D call TRBD1 (5 bases). CDR3 length: 16 residues. CDR1 and CDR2 from the germline V gene are LGHNA and YNFKEQ. V was clipped by 1 base and J by 4 bases, with 13 bases between them. The CDR3 coding sequence is TGTGCCAGCAGCCAAGGGGGGAGGGACTATAATGAAAAACTGTTTTTT. It translates to CASSQGGRDYNEKLFF.

In regard to this clone: A read error may account for a junction end that differs from germline. The sample contains more than one DNA sequence encoding this CDR3. The chain carries TRBV15 and TRBJ2-7, with 8 bases matching TRBD1. CDR3 length: 14 amino acids. Germline V gene data show CDR1 as LNHNV and CDR2 as YYDKDF (reference sequence). The CDR3 spells CATSRDRGPYEQYF. The CDR3 DNA is TGTGCCACCAGCCGAGACAGGGGACCCTACGAGCAGTACTTC. Combining the CDR3 with reference TRBV15 and TRBJ2-7 gives the whole variable domain DAMVIQNPRYQVTQFGKPVTLSCSQTLNHNVMYWYQQKSSQAPKLLFHYYDKDFNNEADTPDNFQSRRPNTSFCFLDIRSPGLGDTAMYLCATSRDRGPYEQYFGPGTRLTVT.

The rearrangement joins TRBV3-1 (or the pseudogene TRBV3-2) to TRBJ2-7; no clear D. CDR3 length equals 16 residues. V lost 0 bases and J lost 0, with 12 bases in between. The germline V gene has CDR1 LGHDT and CDR2 YNNKEL (reference sequence). The chain's CDR3 is CASSQDWSRGSYEQYF. The CDR3 DNA sequence: TGTGCCAGCAGCCAAGATTGGAGCCGCGGCTCCTACGAGCAGTACTTC.

The gene calls are TRBV27 and TRBJ1-2, with D unresolved. This CDR3 region has 14 residues. Germline V gives CDR1 MNHEY, CDR2 SMNVEV (reference sequence). Trimming took off 3 bases at V and 0 bases at J, with 8 bases between the two ends. CDR3 loop: CASSFATANYGYTF. DNA of the CDR3: TGTGCCAGCAGTTTCGCTACAGCTAACTATGGCTACACCTTC.

CDR3 in DNA: TGTGCCTGCGGCGGAGAGGCGGGGACTCTCTACGAGCAGTACTTC. This codes for CACGGEAGTLYEQYF. The chain has TRBV30 and TRBJ2-7; possible D gene TRBD2, 6 bases. Germline V gene lookup returns CDR1 GTSNPN and CDR2 SVGIG (reference sequence). The CDR3 is made up of 15 amino acids. Trimming left V 6 bases short and J 3 bases short, with 21 bases between. Together with reference TRBV30 and TRBJ2-7, the CDR3 gives the full variable domain: SQTIHQWPATLVQPVGSPLSLECTVEGTSNPNLYWYRQAAGRGLQLLFYSVGIGQISSEVPQNLSASRPQDRQFILSSKKLLLSDSGFYLCACGGEAGTLYEQYFGPGTRLTVT.

This chain links TRBV2 with TRBJ1-3; D gene unclear. Trimming cost V 7 bases and J 0 bases, with 10 bases left between them. The CDR3 has 14 amino acids. Germline V gene sequence: CDR1 SNHLY, CDR2 FYNNEI. CDR3 sequence reads: CASIAPSSGNTIYF. The CDR3 nucleotides read TGTGCCAGCATAGCCCCCAGCTCTGGAAACACCATATATTTT.